These T cell receptor beta chains were read from a single sample in a study of blood T cell repertoires in COVID-19. Data came from immunoSEQ multiplex PCR; TCRdb stores just in-frame clones and leaves some out. The sample lists hundreds of thousands of clones; over 75% were seen once. The sample consisted of peripheral blood. Source of these receptors: a human donor in a cohort sampled during active COVID-19. CDR3s leave out the opening cysteine and the closing phenylalanine or tryptophan. D genes are given only for firm matches. Clone size, where shown, is once, few, many, or a class for clones that have expanded.

J gene	clone size	V gene	D gene	CDR3 protein
TRBJ2-1	few	TRBV29-1	TRBD1	SVEGGRQGEYNEQF
TRBJ2-1	-	TRBV6-5	-	ASNRDTSPNEQF
TRBJ1-6	once	TRBV19	TRBD1	ASTRGQDNSPLH
TRBJ2-5	-	TRBV18	TRBD1	ASSPGTGGRETQY
TRBJ2-1	-	TRBV7-2	-	ASRKWTDHNEQF
TRBJ2-7	medium-sized	TRBV6-5	TRBD2	ASSRDYRSYEQY
TRBJ2-7	-	TRBV15	TRBD2	ATSRGQTSGYSSYEQY
TRBJ2-3	-	TRBV7-6	-	ASSLVMADTDTQY
TRBJ2-3	few	TRBV24-1	TRBD2	ATSDSTGGPADTQY
TRBJ2-1	-	TRBV5-1	TRBD2	ASKGTSGRASYNEQF
TRBJ2-3	-	TRBV3-1/TRBV3-2	-	ASSQYTAGQNTQY